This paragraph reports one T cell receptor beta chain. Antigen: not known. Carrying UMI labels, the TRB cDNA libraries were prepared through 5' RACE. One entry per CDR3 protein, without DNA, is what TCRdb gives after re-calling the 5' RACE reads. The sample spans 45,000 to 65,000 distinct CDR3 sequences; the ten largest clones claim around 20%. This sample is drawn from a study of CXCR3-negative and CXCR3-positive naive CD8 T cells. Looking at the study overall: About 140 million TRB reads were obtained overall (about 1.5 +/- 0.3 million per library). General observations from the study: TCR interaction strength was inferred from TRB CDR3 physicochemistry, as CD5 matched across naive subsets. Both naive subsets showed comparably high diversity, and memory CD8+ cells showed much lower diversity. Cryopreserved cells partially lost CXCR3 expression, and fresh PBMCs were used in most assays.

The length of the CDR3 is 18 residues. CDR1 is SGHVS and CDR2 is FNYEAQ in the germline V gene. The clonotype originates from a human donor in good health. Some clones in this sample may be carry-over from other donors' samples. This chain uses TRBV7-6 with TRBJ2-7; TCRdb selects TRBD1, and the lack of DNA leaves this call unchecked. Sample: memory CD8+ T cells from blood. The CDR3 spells CASSLEGTGTSFSYEQYF.